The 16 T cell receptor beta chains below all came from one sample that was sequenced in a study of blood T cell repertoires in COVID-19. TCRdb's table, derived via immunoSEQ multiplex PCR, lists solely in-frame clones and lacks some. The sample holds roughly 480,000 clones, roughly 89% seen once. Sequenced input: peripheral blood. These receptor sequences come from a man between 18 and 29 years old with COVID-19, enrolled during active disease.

CDR3 in DNA: TGTGCCAGCAGCCAAGCGCCGACTAGCGGGGAAGAGACCCAGTACTTC. It codes for CASSQAPTSGEETQYF. The chain combines TRBV3-1 (or the pseudogene TRBV3-2) with TRBJ2-5; 11 bases are shared with TRBD2. The junction had 4 bases not matched to a gene; V was cut back by 1 base and J by 3 bases. The CDR3 extends over 16 amino acids. The germline gives CDR1 LGHDT, CDR2 YNNKEL (reference sequence).

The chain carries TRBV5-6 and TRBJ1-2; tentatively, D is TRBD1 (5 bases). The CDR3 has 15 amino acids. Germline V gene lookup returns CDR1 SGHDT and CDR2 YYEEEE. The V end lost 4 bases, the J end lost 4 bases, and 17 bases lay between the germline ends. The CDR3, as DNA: TGTGCCAGCAGCCCGGGCGGGGCCTTTGCCTATGGCTACACCTTC. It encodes CASSPGGAFAYGYTF.

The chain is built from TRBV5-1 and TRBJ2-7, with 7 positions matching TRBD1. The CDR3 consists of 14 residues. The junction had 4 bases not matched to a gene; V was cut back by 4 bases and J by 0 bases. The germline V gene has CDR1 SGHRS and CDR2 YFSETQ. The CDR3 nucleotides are TGCGCCAGCAGCCGGGGACAGAGCTCCTACGAGCAGTACTTC. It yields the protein CASSRGQSSYEQYF.

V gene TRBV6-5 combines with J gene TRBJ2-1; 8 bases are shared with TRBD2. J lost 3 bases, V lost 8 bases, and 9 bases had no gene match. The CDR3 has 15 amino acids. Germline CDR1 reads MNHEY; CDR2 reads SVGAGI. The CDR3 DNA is TGTGCCAGCGCCCCTTTCAGCGGGGGCTACAATGAGCAGTTCTTC. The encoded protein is CASAPFSGGYNEQFF.

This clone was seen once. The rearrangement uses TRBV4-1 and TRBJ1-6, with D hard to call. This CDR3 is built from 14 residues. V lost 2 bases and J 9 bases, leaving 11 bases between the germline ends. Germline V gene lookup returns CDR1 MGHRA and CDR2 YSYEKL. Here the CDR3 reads CASSQRGVGSPLHF. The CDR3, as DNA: TGCGCCAGCAGCCAACGCGGGGTCGGTTCACCCCTCCACTTT.

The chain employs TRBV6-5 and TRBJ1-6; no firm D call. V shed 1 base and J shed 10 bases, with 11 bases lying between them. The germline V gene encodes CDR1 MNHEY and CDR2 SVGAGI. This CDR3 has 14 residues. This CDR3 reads CASSYLEGESPLHF. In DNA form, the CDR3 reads TGTGCCAGCAGTTACTTAGAGGGCGAGTCACCCCTCCACTTT.

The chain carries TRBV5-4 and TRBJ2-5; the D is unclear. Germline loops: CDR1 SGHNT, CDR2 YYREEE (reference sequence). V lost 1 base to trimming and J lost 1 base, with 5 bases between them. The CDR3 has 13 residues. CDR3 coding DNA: TGTGCCAGCAGCTTGTTAGTCCAAGAGACCCAGTACTTC. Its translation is CASSLLVQETQYF.

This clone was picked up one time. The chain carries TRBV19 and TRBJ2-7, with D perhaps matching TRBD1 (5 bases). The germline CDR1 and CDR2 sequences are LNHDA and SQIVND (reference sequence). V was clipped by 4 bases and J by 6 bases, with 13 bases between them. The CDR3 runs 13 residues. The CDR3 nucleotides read TGTGCCAGTAGTACCCGGCTAGGGGCCGAGCAGTACTTC. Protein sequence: CASSTRLGAEQYF.

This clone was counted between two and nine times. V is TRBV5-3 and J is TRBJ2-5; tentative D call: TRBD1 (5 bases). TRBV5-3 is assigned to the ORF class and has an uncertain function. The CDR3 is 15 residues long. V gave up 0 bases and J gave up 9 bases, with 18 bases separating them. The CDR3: CARSLAPGLRVPQYF. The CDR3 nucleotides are TGTGCCAGAAGCTTGGCTCCGGGTCTCAGGGTGCCCCAGTACTTC.

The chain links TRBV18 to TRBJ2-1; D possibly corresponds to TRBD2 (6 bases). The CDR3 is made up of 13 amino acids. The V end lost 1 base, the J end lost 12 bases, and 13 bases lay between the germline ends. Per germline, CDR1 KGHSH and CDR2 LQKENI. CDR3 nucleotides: TGTGCCAGCTCACCACTCCGGGAGAGGGGGCAGTTCTTC. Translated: CASSPLRERGQFF.

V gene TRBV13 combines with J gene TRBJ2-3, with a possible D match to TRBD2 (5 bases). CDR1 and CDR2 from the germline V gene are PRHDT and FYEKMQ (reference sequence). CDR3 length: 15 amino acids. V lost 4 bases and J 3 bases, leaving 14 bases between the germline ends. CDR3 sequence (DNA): TGTGCCAGCAGCTCCTGGCCCGAGGGAACAGATACGCAGTATTTT. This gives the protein CASSSWPEGTDTQYF.

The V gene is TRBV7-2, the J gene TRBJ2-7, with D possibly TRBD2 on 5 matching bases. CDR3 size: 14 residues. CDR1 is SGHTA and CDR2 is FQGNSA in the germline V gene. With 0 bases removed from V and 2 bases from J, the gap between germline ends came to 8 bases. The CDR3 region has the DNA TGTGCCAGCAGCTTAGCCCTAGCTACCTACGAGCAGTACTTC. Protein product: CASSLALATYEQYF.

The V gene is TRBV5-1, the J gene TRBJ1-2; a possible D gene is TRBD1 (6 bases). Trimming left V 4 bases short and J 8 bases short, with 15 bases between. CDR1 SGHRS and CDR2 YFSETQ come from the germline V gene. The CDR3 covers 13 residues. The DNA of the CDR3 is TGCGCCAGCAGCCGCTCAGGGGTAGAGGGCTACACCTTC. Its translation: CASSRSGVEGYTF.

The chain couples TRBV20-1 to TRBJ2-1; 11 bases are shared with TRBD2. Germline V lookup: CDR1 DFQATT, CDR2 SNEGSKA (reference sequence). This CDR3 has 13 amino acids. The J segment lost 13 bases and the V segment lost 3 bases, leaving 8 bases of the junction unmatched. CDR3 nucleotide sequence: TGCAGTGCTAGTGAACTAGCGGGGGTTCGTCAGTTCTTC. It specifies CSASELAGVRQFF.

The CDR3 here is CASGLVASGVETQYF. As DNA, the CDR3 is TGTGCTAGTGGTTTGGTGGCTAGCGGTGTGGAGACCCAGTACTTC. This chain joins TRBV12-5 and TRBJ2-5; 7 bases are shared with TRBD2. Germline V lookup: CDR1 LGHNT, CDR2 FRNRAP. J gave up 5 bases and V 0 bases, and 6 bases lay outside the gene matches. This CDR3 is 15 amino acids long.

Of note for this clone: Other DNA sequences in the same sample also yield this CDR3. The CDR3 loop reads CAWSVREGSPLHF. The CDR3 DNA follows: TGTGCCTGGAGTGTACGAGAGGGATCACCCCTCCACTTT. The V and J genes are TRBV30 and TRBJ1-6; D gene unclear. There are 13 residues in the CDR3. The germline V and J ends were trimmed by 0 bases and 10 bases, with 10 bases remaining between them. The germline gives CDR1 GTSNPN, CDR2 SVGIG (reference sequence).